Listed below are T cell receptor beta chains from one sample, sequenced in a study of blood T cell repertoires in COVID-19. Using immunoSEQ multiplex PCR, the repertoire was profiled, and TCRdb retains in-frame clones only, with some absent. Counted here are a few hundred thousand clones, approximately 85% occurring once; the ten biggest clones make up less than 2.5%. Sequencing input: PBMCs or T cells enriched from blood (not recorded which). These receptors were taken from a man aged 25-45 years who had recovered from COVID-19. The CDR3 runs from the conserved cysteine through the conserved F or W. The D gene is left open where the match is weak. Clone sizes are given selectively: once, few, many, or a class where the clone is expanded.

TRBV9,NA,NA,TRBJ1-1,TGTGCCAGCAGCACCCATGGACTGACGAACACTGAAGCTTTCTTT,CASSTHGLTNTEAFF
TRBV5-1,TRBD2,once,TRBJ2-3,TGCGCCAGCAGCTTGTTTAGCGGGGGCTTCCAGTCGGATACGCAGTATTTT,CASSLFSGGFQSDTQYF
TRBV7-9,NA,once,TRBJ1-6,TGTGCCAGCAGCTTTGGGACTGCCGCCTCCTATAATTCACCCCTCCACTTT,CASSFGTAASYNSPLHF
TRBV4-3,NA,NA,TRBJ1-1,TGCGCCAGCAGCCAAGAAACTTCGGGGGGAACTGAAGCTTTCTTT,CASSQETSGGTEAFF
TRBV10-3,NA,NA,TRBJ1-1,TGTGCCATCAGCCCGCATCACATCGCAGTGAACACTGAAGCTTTCTTT,CAISPHHIAVNTEAFF
TRBV5-4,NA,NA,TRBJ1-4,TGTGCCAGCAGCGTGGGAGGAAAACTGTTTTTT,CASSVGGKLFF
TRBV6-5,NA,NA,TRBJ2-7,TGTGCCAGCAGTTCCTCCCGACTAGCCTACGAGCAGTACTTC,CASSSSRLAYEQYF
TRBV16,TRBD1,NA,TRBJ1-6,TGTGCCAGCAACCGGGACAGAAATTCACCCCTCCACTTT,CASNRDRNSPLHF
TRBV7-2,NA,NA,TRBJ1-5,TGTGCCAGCAGCTCTCGCAGGGGAGGCAATCAGCCCCAGCATTTT,CASSSRRGGNQPQHF
TRBV7-8,NA,NA,TRBJ2-2,TGTGCCAGCAGCTTAGCCGCTCAGTTAAGAACCGGGGAGCTGTTTTTT,CASSLAAQLRTGELFF
TRBV6-4,TRBD1,NA,TRBJ1-6,TGTGCCAGCGGACAGGGAGGGAATTCACCCCTCCACTTT,CASGQGGNSPLHF
TRBV5-1,NA,once,TRBJ1-2,TGCGCCAGCAGCTTGGTAGGGGCCAGGGGAGATGGCTACACCTTC,CASSLVGARGDGYTF
TRBV11-2,TRBD1,NA,TRBJ2-4,TGTGCCAGCAGCTTAGGGACAGGGGTAAACATTCAGTACTTC,CASSLGTGVNIQYF
TRBV20-1,TRBD1,NA,TRBJ1-2,TGCAGTGCTCCGCAGGGGGGAGGCTACACCTTC,CSAPQGGGYTF
TRBV3-1/TRBV3-2,NA,NA,TRBJ1-1,TGTGCCAGCAGCGGATTGACAGGGAACACTGAAGCTTTCTTT,CASSGLTGNTEAFF
TRBV7-9,NA,few,TRBJ1-1,TGTGCCAGCAGCTTAGGGGGGGCTGAAGCTTTCTTT,CASSLGGAEAFF
TRBV13,NA,NA,TRBJ2-3,TGTGCCAGCAGCCCGAGGGCCACAGATACGCAGTATTTT,CASSPRATDTQYF
TRBV7-9,TRBD1,NA,TRBJ2-7,TGTGCCAGCAGCCTTCAGGGGGAATCCTACGAGCAGTACTTC,CASSLQGESYEQYF
TRBV27,NA,NA,TRBJ1-2,TGTGCCAGCAGTCAAAACTCGGGTGGCTATGGCTACACCTTC,CASSQNSGGYGYTF
TRBV20-1,TRBD1,NA,TRBJ1-1,TGCAGTGCTAGTTGGACAGGTCCGAACACTGAAGCTTTCTTT,CSASWTGPNTEAFF
TRBV7-2,NA,NA,TRBJ1-5,TGTGCCAGCAGCTTTGGGGGGGCGTATCAGCCCCAGCATTTT,CASSFGGAYQPQHF
TRBV18,NA,NA,TRBJ1-2,TGTGCCAGCTCATTTGCGGAAGGAAAGGGCTACACCTTC,CASSFAEGKGYTF
TRBV30,NA,NA,TRBJ2-5,TGTGCCAAAGCGGACAGCCAAGAGACCCAGTACTTC,CAKADSQETQYF
TRBV6-6,TRBD2,NA,TRBJ2-5,TGTGCCAGCAAGGAGCGGGGGGGCGTGGAGACCCAGTACTTC,CASKERGGVETQYF
TRBV7-6,TRBD2,NA,TRBJ2-1,TGTGCCAGCAGCCAAGGGCTGGGACTAGCCTACAATGAGCAGTTCTTC,CASSQGLGLAYNEQFF
TRBV2,NA,NA,TRBJ1-3,TGTGCCAGCAGTGAAGTTGGGCAGGGCTCTGGAAACACCATATATTTT,CASSEVGQGSGNTIYF
TRBV23-1,NA,NA,TRBJ2-1,TGCGCCAGCAGTCAATCGGACAGCGACAGCTCCTACAATGAGCAGTTCTTC,CASSQSDSDSSYNEQFF
TRBV7-3,NA,NA,TRBJ2-2,TGTGCCAGCAGCTTAATAGGCCAGGCGAACACCGGGGAGCTGTTTTTT,CASSLIGQANTGELFF
TRBV5-8,NA,NA,TRBJ2-7,TGTGCCAGCAGCTTGGGCCAGGGACTGTACGAGCAGTACTTC,CASSLGQGLYEQYF
TRBV6-5,NA,once,TRBJ1-3,TGTGCCAGCAGACTGTTAAGCTCTGGAAACACCATATATTTT,CASRLLSSGNTIYF
TRBV19,NA,NA,TRBJ1-3,TGTGCCAGTCGAAAGGGGCGGACAGCCCTCTCTGGAAACACCATATATTTT,CASRKGRTALSGNTIYF
TRBV10-1,NA,NA,TRBJ1-4,TGCGCCAGCAGTGAGGGACTACGAAATGAAAAACTGTTTTTT,CASSEGLRNEKLFF
TRBV29-1,TRBD2,NA,TRBJ2-1,TGCAGCGTCTCCCGGGGGGGACCCTACAATGAGCAGTTCTTC,CSVSRGGPYNEQFF
TRBV7-2,NA,NA,TRBJ2-1,TGTGCCAGCAGCTTGAGGGGGGGGAACAATGAGCAGTTCTTC,CASSLRGGNNEQFF
TRBV5-6,TRBD1,few,TRBJ1-5,TGTGCCAGCAGCTTGATGACAGGGAACGATCAGCCCCAGCATTTT,CASSLMTGNDQPQHF
TRBV9,NA,NA,TRBJ1-1,TGTGCCAGCAGCGTAGGAAGCAGGTACACTGAAGCTTTCTTT,CASSVGSRYTEAFF
TRBV6-2/TRBV6-3,TRBD1,NA,TRBJ1-2,TGTGCCAGCAGTTCCGGGACAGTGGGGTTTTCAAGCTACACCTTC,CASSSGTVGFSSYTF
TRBV7-8,NA,NA,TRBJ2-5,TGTGCCAGCAGACGCGACACAGTTCAGGAGACCCAGTACTTC,CASRRDTVQETQYF
TRBV11-1,NA,NA,TRBJ2-7,TGTGCCAGCAGCCCAGCAATAGGGGCTTACGAGCAGTACTTC,CASSPAIGAYEQYF
TRBV2,NA,once,TRBJ2-7,TGTGCCAGCAGTAAGGGACTCTCCTCCGAGCAGTACTTC,CASSKGLSSEQYF
TRBV4-2,TRBD2,NA,TRBJ2-1,TGTGCCAGCAGCCCTCGGACTAGCGGTTCATACAATGAGCAGTTCTTC,CASSPRTSGSYNEQFF
TRBV25-1,NA,NA,TRBJ1-2,TGTGCCAGCAGTGAATACCAGACAGAAGACTATGGCTACACCTTC,CASSEYQTEDYGYTF
TRBV5-1,TRBD1,NA,TRBJ1-2,TGCGCCAGCAGAAGTGGACAGGGGGTCGGGTATGGCTACACCTTC,CASRSGQGVGYGYTF
TRBV5-1,TRBD2,NA,TRBJ2-5,TGCGCCAGCAGCTTGTCCCTAGCGGGGGGACCCCAAGAGACCCAGTACTTC,CASSLSLAGGPQETQYF
TRBV10-3,NA,NA,TRBJ2-7,TGTGCCATCAGGAACGGACAGCCGGGGGAGCAGTACTTC,CAIRNGQPGEQYF
TRBV19,NA,NA,TRBJ2-1,TGTGCCAGTAGTCAGCTGGTTGGAGGTAATGAGCAGTTCTTC,CASSQLVGGNEQFF
TRBV5-1,TRBD2,NA,TRBJ2-1,TGCGCCAGCAGCTTGGCTCTAGCGGGGGGTCCAGAGCAGTTCTTC,CASSLALAGGPEQFF
TRBV5-1,NA,NA,TRBJ2-3,TGCGCCAGCAGCTTGGCTCCCGGGGGTCGAAGCACAGATACGCAGTATTTT,CASSLAPGGRSTDTQYF
TRBV20-1,TRBD1,NA,TRBJ1-2,TGCAGTGCTAGTGGGGACAGCTCGTCTAACTATGGCTACACCTTC,CSASGDSSSNYGYTF
TRBV9,NA,NA,TRBJ1-2,TGTGCCAGCAGCGTAGGAGTTGGCTACACCTTC,CASSVGVGYTF
TRBV6-5,TRBD1,NA,TRBJ1-6,TGTGCCAGCAGCTTCGACAGGGGGCCTTCACCCCTCCACTTT,CASSFDRGPSPLHF
TRBV27,NA,NA,TRBJ1-1,TGTGCCAGCAGTCTTTTTAGCAACACTGAAGCTTTCTTT,CASSLFSNTEAFF
TRBV6-5,NA,NA,TRBJ2-3,TGTGCCAGCAGTTACGCAGACACAGATACGCAGTATTTT,CASSYADTDTQYF
TRBV9,NA,NA,TRBJ2-2,TGTGCCAGCAGCGTAGATGGACTAACGAACACCGGGGAGCTGTTTTTT,CASSVDGLTNTGELFF
TRBV6-5,TRBD1,NA,TRBJ1-1,TGTGCCAGCAGTTATGAGGGGGCGAGCACTGAAGCTTTCTTT,CASSYEGASTEAFF
TRBV18,NA,few,TRBJ1-1,TGTGCCAGCTCACGGGACTCTGGCACTGAAGCTTTCTTT,CASSRDSGTEAFF
TRBV2,NA,NA,TRBJ1-5,TGTGCCAGCAGTCGAGATAGCAATCAGCCCCAGCATTTT,CASSRDSNQPQHF
TRBV5-1,TRBD2,NA,TRBJ2-1,TGCGCCAGCACCGGGGTAGCGGGGTTCTACAATGAGCAGTTCTTC,CASTGVAGFYNEQFF